The rows below give T cell receptor beta chains drawn from one sample of a study of cytotoxic CD8 clonotypes in ibrutinib-treated CLL. Produced via immunoSEQ multiplex PCR; TCRdb's table is partial and in-frame only. Of around 27,000 clones listed, 55% to 70% are singletons. This specimen consisted of PBMCs, obtained at disease progression, from a patient treated with ibrutinib. All receptors derive from a human donor with chronic lymphocytic leukemia. Both conserved end residues are part of each CDR3. Size is stated for part of the rows, as once, few or many counts, or as a class when the clone is expanded.

clone size: few
J gene: TRBJ2-1
V gene: TRBV5-6
CDR3 protein: CASSSYNEQFF

clone size: .
J gene: TRBJ2-1
V gene: TRBV6-6
CDR3 protein: CASSWGQGYEQFF

clone size: .
J gene: TRBJ1-1
V gene: TRBV28
CDR3 protein: CASSEYVVNTEAFF

clone size: .
J gene: TRBJ2-7
V gene: TRBV6-5
CDR3 protein: CASSVRVGRYEQYF

clone size: few
J gene: TRBJ2-3
V gene: TRBV9
CDR3 protein: CASSPGTASTDTQYF

clone size: once
J gene: TRBJ2-3
V gene: TRBV4-3
CDR3 protein: CASSQDPPSGGTDTQYF

clone size: few
J gene: TRBJ2-7
V gene: TRBV10-3
CDR3 protein: CAISVGEGYEQYF

clone size: .
J gene: TRBJ1-2
V gene: TRBV6-6
CDR3 protein: CASRNYGYTF

clone size: .
J gene: TRBJ2-3
V gene: TRBV10-1
CDR3 protein: CASPLRGNLGCSTDTQYF

clone size: .
J gene: TRBJ2-1
V gene: TRBV7-9
CDR3 protein: CASSFGLAGGPFNEQFF

clone size: .
J gene: TRBJ2-3
V gene: TRBV27
CDR3 protein: CASSFTGRTDTQYF

clone size: few
J gene: TRBJ1-1
V gene: TRBV10-3
CDR3 protein: CAISTPGQGYTEAFF

clone size: .
J gene: TRBJ1-1
V gene: TRBV5-1
CDR3 protein: CASTPRTGGWITEAFF

clone size: once
J gene: TRBJ1-3
V gene: TRBV18
CDR3 protein: CASSPGSLGNTIYF

clone size: .
J gene: TRBJ1-6
V gene: TRBV11-2
CDR3 protein: CASSLGTVGYNSPLHF

clone size: few
J gene: TRBJ1-2
V gene: TRBV6-5
CDR3 protein: CASSPTRGSDYGYTF

clone size: .
J gene: TRBJ1-1
V gene: TRBV9
CDR3 protein: CASSLGESTEAFF

clone size: .
J gene: TRBJ2-3
V gene: TRBV7-8
CDR3 protein: CASSLEAPFPYF

clone size: few
J gene: TRBJ2-3
V gene: TRBV2
CDR3 protein: CAKNTENTDTQYF

clone size: .
J gene: TRBJ2-5
V gene: TRBV5-1
CDR3 protein: CASSFSSGGYQETQYF

clone size: .
J gene: TRBJ1-1
V gene: TRBV4-1
CDR3 protein: CASSLGQGMTEAFF

clone size: .
J gene: TRBJ2-7
V gene: TRBV2
CDR3 protein: CASSETVYEQYF

clone size: .
J gene: TRBJ2-3
V gene: TRBV9
CDR3 protein: CASSVSYSTDTQYF

clone size: .
J gene: TRBJ1-2
V gene: TRBV7-2
CDR3 protein: CASSLVLGNYGYTF